This T cell receptor (beta chain) was identified during a study of CD8 T cells in Susac syndrome. The study, taken as a whole, reports: The number of individuals included in the study's TCR sequencing and HLA analysis was acknowledged as relatively small.

About 0.5 to 1 ug RNA was reverse transcribed with random hexamers. The method of amplification for TCR beta CDR3 was immunoSEQ multiplex PCR, covering 54 Vbeta and 13 Jbeta. MiXCR was run by TCRdb on the immunoSEQ multiplex PCR reads, yielding one entry per CDR3 protein. The data contain 73,000 or so distinct CDR3 sequences, about 94% of them singletons. The CDR3 runs 12 residues. Germline V gene sequence: CDR1 SQVTM, CDR2 ANQGSEA. The germline V and J ends were trimmed by 6 bases and 2 bases, with 11 bases remaining between them. As concerns this clonotype: The antigen remains undetermined.

Included as multiple sclerosis controls were treatment-naive patients who had stable or active relapsing-remitting disease. This sequence was found in a human donor with multiple sclerosis. What was sequenced was CD8+ T cells from PBMCs. The gene calls are TRBV29-1 and TRBJ2-7; the D call may be TRBD1 or TRBD2 (5 bases each). The CDR3 sequence is CSVRGDPYEQYF. CDR3 in DNA: TGCAGCGTGAGGGGTGACCCCTACGAGCAGTACTTC.